This T cell receptor (beta chain) was captured in a study of vaccination effects on CD4 cells after COVID-19. The authors isolated CD4+ T cells after about eleven days of culture. The vaccine given was either BNT162b2 or mRNA-1273, in two doses. Germline CDR1 is SGHNT and CDR2 is YYREEE (reference sequence). The length of the CDR3 is 17 residues. With V trimmed by 3 bases and J by 1 base, 6 bases remained unmatched. As for this clone: The antigen is undetermined.

General study points: Common cold coronavirus cross-reactivity was shown by only 1 of 255 vaccine-induced clones in healthy vaccinees.

Sequenced by immunoSEQ multiplex PCR; TCRdb stores in-frame clones only, minus some. The sample lists 50,000 to 60,000 clones, around 84% occurring once. Specimen: CD4+ T cells from PBMCs cultured without peptide, collected after COVID-19 vaccination. The TCR was taken from a human donor who received a COVID-19 vaccine. The gene calls are TRBV5-4 and TRBJ2-2; 10 bases match TRBD2. The DNA for the CDR3 is TGTGCCAGCAGCTCGTTTCCTAGCGGGGGGAACACCGGGGAGCTGTTTTTT. Encoded protein: CASSSFPSGGNTGELFF.